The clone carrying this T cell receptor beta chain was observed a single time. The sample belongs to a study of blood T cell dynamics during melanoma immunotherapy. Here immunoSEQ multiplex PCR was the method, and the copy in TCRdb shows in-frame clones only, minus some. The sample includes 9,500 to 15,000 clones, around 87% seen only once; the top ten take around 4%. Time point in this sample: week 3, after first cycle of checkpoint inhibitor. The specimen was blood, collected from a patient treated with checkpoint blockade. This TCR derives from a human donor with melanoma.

The CDR3 protein is CASSRRGVYGYTF. The CDR3 region has the DNA TGTGCCAGTAGTCGGAGGGGCGTTTATGGCTACACCTTC. The genes are TRBV19 and TRBJ1-2, with D possibly matching TRBD1 (5 bases). From germline, CDR1 is LNHDA and CDR2 SQIVND (reference sequence). The V end was cut by 5 bases, the J end by 5 bases, with 12 bases between. This CDR3 contains 13 residues.